This TCR beta chain originates from a study of T cell responses to AZD1222 COVID-19 vaccine. General study findings and limits: Unmutated regions of variants are reportedly targeted by nearly half of spike-specific TCRs. With dominance at 160-218 and 743-854, vaccine-associated CD4 TCRs spanned spike. All repertoire sampling was performed exclusively after the peak T cell response.

This CDR3 contains 14 residues. The J segment lost 6 bases and the V segment lost 1 base, leaving 4 bases of the junction unmatched. CDR1 KGHSH and CDR2 LQKENI come from the germline V gene. Turning to this clone: What it binds is not known.

The assay was immunoSEQ multiplex PCR, and TCRdb's table has in-frame clones only and misses some. The table has some 130,000 clones, around 85% seen once. The rearrangement joins TRBV18 to TRBJ2-7; 9 nucleotides match TRBD1. This TCR came from an adult in good health. The sample was peripheral blood, taken on day 0 of AZD1222 vaccination. This chain's CDR3 is CASSPLGTGPEQYF. CDR3 sequence (DNA): TGTGCCAGCTCACCACTCGGGACAGGGCCCGAGCAGTACTTC.